The clone carrying this T cell receptor beta chain was seen at least ten times. The entry originates in a study of T cells in Graves' hyperthyroidism and ophthalmopathy. The CDR3 has 14 residues. Germline CDR1 and CDR2: GTSNPN and SVGIG (reference sequence). V lost 3 bases, J lost 5 bases, and 3 bases stayed unmatched. Regions amplified from RNA transcripts were the TCR beta CDR3 regions. During a first-round RT-PCR of the TCR CDR3, the HTBI primer set was used. TCRdb fed the multiplex PCR reads into MiXCR, producing one record per CDR3 protein. The table lists hundreds of thousands of distinct CDR3 sequences, approximately 14% of them singletons, with about 4% in the top ten.

The chain joins TRBV30 to TRBJ2-7; 14 bases fit TRBD2. Sequenced: blood. The receptor was derived from a woman in her forties with Graves' ophthalmopathy. The CDR3 nucleotides are TGTGCCTGGAGGGGACTAGCGGGAGTGAACGAGCAGTACTTC. Its translation is CAWRGLAGVNEQYF.